The sequence of this T cell receptor (beta chain) was determined in a study of CD8 T cells in Susac syndrome. High-throughput TCR beta sequencing covered peripheral CD8+ and CD4+ T cells. While CD8+ and CD4+ T cells were isolated negatively, TEMRA cells were enriched by FACS. The RNA, roughly 0.45 to 1 ug, was put through reverse transcription using random hexamers. With immunoSEQ multiplex PCR, TCR beta CDR3 was amplified across 54 Vbeta and 13 Jbeta. TCRdb redid the calling of the immunoSEQ multiplex PCR reads with MiXCR, one entry per CDR3 protein. The table lists about 150,000 distinct CDR3 sequences, 92% of them singletons. Sequencing was carried out using CD4+ T cells from PBMCs. The clonotype originates from a human donor in good health.

DNA for the CDR3: TGCAGTGCTATTATCCCTCCAGTGAACACTGAAGCTTTCTTT. This encodes CSAIIPPVNTEAFF. The chain joins TRBV20-1 to TRBJ1-1; D is undetermined. The CDR3 length is 14 residues. CDR1 and CDR2 (germline): DFQATT, SNEGSKA (reference sequence). Trimming removed 4 bases at V and 0 bases at J, with 12 bases between.